This is a list of T cell receptor beta chains from one sample in a study of blood T cell repertoires in COVID-19. Using immunoSEQ multiplex PCR, the repertoire was profiled, and TCRdb retains in-frame clones only, with some absent. The sample shows around 150,000 clones, just under 85% of them seen only once. The specimen was PBMCs or T cells enriched from blood (not recorded which). These receptors all stem from a woman between 50 and 59 years old with acute COVID-19. Each CDR3 is given with its conserved first and last residue. Fields, in order: clone size, D gene, V gene, J gene, CDR3 DNA, CDR3 protein. The D gene is left open where the match is weak. A row's size may be missing; if present it is once, few, many or a size class.

clone size: NA
D gene: TRBD1
V gene: TRBV19
J gene: TRBJ1-5
CDR3 DNA: TGTGCCAGTAGTATAGAAGGGACAGGGCTACAGCCCCAGCATTTT
CDR3 protein: CASSIEGTGLQPQHF

clone size: NA
D gene: NA
V gene: TRBV28
J gene: TRBJ2-3
CDR3 DNA: TGTGCCAGCAGCATATCGGGAGTCAGCACAGATACGCAGTATTTT
CDR3 protein: CASSISGVSTDTQYF

clone size: NA
D gene: TRBD1
V gene: TRBV9
J gene: TRBJ2-7
CDR3 DNA: TGTGCCAGCAGCGGCCGGGACAGCGACTACGAGCAGTACTTC
CDR3 protein: CASSGRDSDYEQYF

clone size: NA
D gene: TRBD1
V gene: TRBV5-8
J gene: TRBJ1-4
CDR3 DNA: TGTGCCAGCAGCTTACACAGGGGGCTAGTGGGGGAAAAACTGTTTTTT
CDR3 protein: CASSLHRGLVGEKLFF

clone size: NA
D gene: NA
V gene: TRBV30
J gene: TRBJ2-7
CDR3 DNA: TGTGCCTGGACTGGAAGCGGACCGAAGAGGTACGAGCAGTACTTC
CDR3 protein: CAWTGSGPKRYEQYF

clone size: NA
D gene: NA
V gene: TRBV4-1
J gene: TRBJ1-2
CDR3 DNA: TGCGCCAGCAGCCAAGTTCTCCTGGCGGGGGGAGGCGGCTACACCTTC
CDR3 protein: CASSQVLLAGGGGYTF

clone size: NA
D gene: NA
V gene: TRBV21-1
J gene: TRBJ2-7
CDR3 DNA: TGTGCCAGCAGCAAAGAGGGACTAGCGGTGATGTACGAGCAGTACTTC
CDR3 protein: CASSKEGLAVMYEQYF

clone size: NA
D gene: TRBD2
V gene: TRBV18
J gene: TRBJ2-5
CDR3 DNA: TGTGCCAGCTCACCCGGGACTAGCCAAGAGACCCAGTACTTC
CDR3 protein: CASSPGTSQETQYF

clone size: once
D gene: NA
V gene: TRBV5-5
J gene: TRBJ2-3
CDR3 DNA: TGTGCCAGCTGCCAGTCAGATCATAGCACAGATACGCAGTATTTT
CDR3 protein: CASCQSDHSTDTQYF

clone size: NA
D gene: TRBD1
V gene: TRBV4-1
J gene: TRBJ1-2
CDR3 DNA: TGCGCCAGCAGCCAAGATCGACAGGGTAGCGGCTACACCTTC
CDR3 protein: CASSQDRQGSGYTF